This TCR beta chain was documented in a study of shared clonotypes between healthy human individuals. This clone was counted ten times or more. Some clones are missing from TCRdb's copy, which holds only in-frame ones; the method was immunoSEQ multiplex PCR. Seen here are some 200,000 clones, 65% observed once, and the top ten hold approximately 10%. Trimming left V 11 bases short and J 3 bases short, with 16 bases between. The CDR3 is 13 amino acids. Germline values: CDR1 SEHNR, CDR2 FQNEAQ (reference sequence). The chain carries TRBV7-9 and TRBJ1-1; D gene unclear. Source material: memory CD4+ T cells sorted from blood. Subset in this sample: CD45RA-negative fraction. The origin of this receptor is a man in his thirties or forties in good health. Here the CDR3 reads CASADRTDTEAFF. Written as DNA, the CDR3 is TGTGCCTCCGCGGATCGGACGGACACTGAAGCTTTCTTT. Supplemented by reference TRBV7-9 and TRBJ1-1, the full variable domain reads DTGVSQNPRHKITKRGQNVTFRCDPISEHNRLYWYRQTLGQGPEFLTYFQNEAQLEKSRLLSDRFSAERPKGSFSTLEIQRTEQGDSAMYLCASADRTDTEAFFGQGTRLTVV.